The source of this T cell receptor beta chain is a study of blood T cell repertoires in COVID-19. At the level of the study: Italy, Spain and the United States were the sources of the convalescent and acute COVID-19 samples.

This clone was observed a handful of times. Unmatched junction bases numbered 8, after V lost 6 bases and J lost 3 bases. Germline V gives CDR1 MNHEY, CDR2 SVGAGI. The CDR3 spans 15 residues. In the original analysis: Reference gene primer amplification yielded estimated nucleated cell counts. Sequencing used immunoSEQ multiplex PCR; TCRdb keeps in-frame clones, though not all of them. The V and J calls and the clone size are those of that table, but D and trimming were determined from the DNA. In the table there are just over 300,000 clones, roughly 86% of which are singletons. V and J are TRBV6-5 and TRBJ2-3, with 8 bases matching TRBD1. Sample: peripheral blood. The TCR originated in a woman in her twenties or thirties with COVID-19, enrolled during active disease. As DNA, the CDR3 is TGTGCCAGCAGCCTGGGACAGGTCGTAACAGATACGCAGTATTTT. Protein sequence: CASSLGQVVTDTQYF.